The clone carrying this TCR beta chain was seen ten or more times. What it binds is unknown. Other autoimmune disease, uncontrolled infection, pregnancy and lactation led to exclusion. TCR beta CDR3 amplification used RNA transcripts. A first-round RT-PCR used HTBI primers, followed by a second-round multiplex PCR. TCRdb re-derived calls from the multiplex PCR reads in MiXCR, one entry per CDR3 protein. The data hold about 24,000 distinct CDR3 sequences, with around 50% observed a single time. These data come from a study of Graves' ophthalmopathy and Graves' hyperthyroidism. About the research overall: No treatment had been given when peripheral blood was collected at initial diagnosis. Notes on the study in general: The model predicted progression of ophthalmopathy with a sensitivity of about 70%, and its specificity was about 76%.

The germline V gene encodes CDR1 MNHNS and CDR2 SASEGT. The CDR3 runs to 15 residues. The V segment lost 2 bases and the J segment 6 bases; nucleotides outside the gene matches: 2. This clonotype was obtained from an adult woman with stable Graves' hyperthyroidism. Source material: peripheral blood. The gene calls are TRBV6-1 and TRBJ2-4; 12 bases are shared with TRBD2. The CDR3 loop reads CASSELAGGVNIQYF. For the CDR3, the DNA is TGTGCCAGCAGTGAACTAGCGGGAGGGGTAAACATTCAGTACTTC.